This T cell receptor beta chain emerged from a study of cytomegalovirus exposure and HLA in healthy donors. General study findings and limits: The listing of roughly 160 TCR beta chains classed them as cytomegalovirus-associated.

The repertoire was sequenced with immunoSEQ multiplex PCR; TCRdb's copy has only in-frame clones and lacks some. The sample carries 150,000 to 200,000 clones, around 85% recorded once. This CDR3 contains 15 residues. The donors were members of the validation cohort comprising about 120 subjects, separate from the roughly 700-subject first cohort. The sample holds one count of this clone. The target antigen is unknown. Specimen: PBMCs. The receptor was isolated from a man younger than 35 in good health and CMV-seropositive. The chain carries TRBV21-1 and TRBJ2-7; TRBD2, the table's D call, lacks a check against the DNA. TRBV21-1 is shown as a pseudogene. In nucleotides, the CDR3 is TGTGCCAGCAGCAAAATTCCTCCCCTTTCCTACGAGCAGTACTTC. This translates into CASSKIPPLSYEQYF.